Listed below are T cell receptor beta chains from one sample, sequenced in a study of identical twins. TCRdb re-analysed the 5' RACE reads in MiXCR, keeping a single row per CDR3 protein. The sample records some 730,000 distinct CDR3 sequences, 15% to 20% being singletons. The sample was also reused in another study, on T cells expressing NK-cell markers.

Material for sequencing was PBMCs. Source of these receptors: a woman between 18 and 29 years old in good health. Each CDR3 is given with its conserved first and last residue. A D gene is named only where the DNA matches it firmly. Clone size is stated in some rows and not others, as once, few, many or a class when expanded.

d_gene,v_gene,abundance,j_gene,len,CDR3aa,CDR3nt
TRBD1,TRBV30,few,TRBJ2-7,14,CAWRGTGVPYEQYF,TGTGCCTGGAGGGGGACAGGGGTTCCCTACGAGCAGTACTTC
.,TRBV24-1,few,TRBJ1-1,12,CATVPPGTEAFF,TGTGCCACCGTGCCCCCCGGAACTGAAGCTTTCTTT
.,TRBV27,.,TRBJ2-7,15,CASSNSLLSPTKQYF,TGTGCCAGCAGTAACAGTCTCCTATCCCCTACGAAGCAGTACTTC
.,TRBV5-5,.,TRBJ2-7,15,CASRPGVVGTYEQYF,TGTGCCAGCAGGCCAGGGGTGGTAGGGACCTACGAGCAGTACTTC
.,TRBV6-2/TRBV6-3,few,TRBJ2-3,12,CASSSQKATQYF,TGTGCCAGCAGTAGCCAAAAGGCTACGCAGTATTTT
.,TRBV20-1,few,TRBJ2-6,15,CSATGRGSGANVLTF,TGCAGTGCTACGGGTCGGGGCTCTGGGGCCAACGTCCTGACTTTC
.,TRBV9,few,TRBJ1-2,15,CASSVGGLLNYGYTF,TGTGCCAGCAGCGTAGGAGGACTACTTAACTATGGCTACACCTTC
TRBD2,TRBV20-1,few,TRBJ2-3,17,CSAVRAGGPRGADTQYF,TGCAGTGCAGTTAGAGCGGGAGGGCCTCGAGGGGCAGATACGCAGTATTTT
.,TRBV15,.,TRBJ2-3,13,CATGSGSSDTQYF,TGTGCTACCGGGAGTGGGAGCTCAGATACGCAGTATTTT
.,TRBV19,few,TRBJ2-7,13,CASSITGTSEQYF,TGTGCCAGTAGTATAACGGGGACGTCAGAGCAGTACTTC
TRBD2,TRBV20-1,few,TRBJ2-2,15,CSASGAGGNTGELFF,TGCAGTGCTAGTGGAGCGGGGGGGAACACCGGGGAGCTGTTTTTT
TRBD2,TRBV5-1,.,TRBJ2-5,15,CASSLSRGGRETQYF,TGCGCCAGCAGCTTGTCGCGGGGGGGCCGAGAGACCCAGTACTTC
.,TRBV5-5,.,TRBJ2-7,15,CASSSAWDNAYEQYF,TGTGCCAGCAGCTCCGCATGGGACAACGCCTACGAGCAGTACTTC
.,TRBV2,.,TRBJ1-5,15,CASSNQDSRSQPQHF,TGTGCCAGCAGTAACCAGGACAGTCGTAGTCAGCCCCAGCATTTT
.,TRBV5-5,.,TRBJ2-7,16,CASSLEVASISYEQYF,TGTGCCAGCAGCTTGGAGGTGGCAAGTATCTCCTACGAGCAGTACTTC
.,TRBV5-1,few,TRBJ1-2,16,CASSRDFPPANYGYTF,TGCGCCAGCAGTCGGGACTTCCCTCCCGCTAACTATGGCTACACCTTC
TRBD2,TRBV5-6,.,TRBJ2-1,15,CASSWGLAANNEQFF,TGTGCCAGCAGCTGGGGCCTAGCGGCGAACAATGAGCAGTTCTTC
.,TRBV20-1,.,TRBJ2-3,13,CSAKFHNTDTQYF,TGCAGTGCTAAGTTCCATAACACAGATACGCAGTATTTT
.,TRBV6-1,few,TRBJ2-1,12,CASTDYNNEQFF,TGTGCCAGCACGGACTACAACAATGAGCAGTTCTTC
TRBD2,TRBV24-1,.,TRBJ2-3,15,CATSDPSGSGDTQYF,TGTGCCACCAGTGACCCTAGCGGGAGTGGAGATACGCAGTATTTT
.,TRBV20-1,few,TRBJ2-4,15,CSARDRLPAKNIQYF,TGCAGTGCTAGAGATCGCCTGCCAGCCAAAAACATTCAGTACTTC
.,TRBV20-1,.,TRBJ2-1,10,CSVPSNEQFF,TGCAGTGTCCCCAGCAATGAGCAGTTCTTC
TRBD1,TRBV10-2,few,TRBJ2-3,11,CASSQDRGLYF,TGCGCCAGCTCTCAGGACAGGGGGCTGTATTTT
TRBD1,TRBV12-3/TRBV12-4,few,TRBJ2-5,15,CASSLYRGQRETQYF,TGTGCCAGCAGTTTATACAGGGGGCAGCGGGAGACCCAGTACTTC
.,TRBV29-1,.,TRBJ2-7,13,CSAQGTRSYEQYF,TGCAGCGCCCAAGGGACACGTTCCTACGAGCAGTACTTC
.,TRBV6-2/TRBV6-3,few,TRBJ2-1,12,CASTEGGGEQFF,TGTGCCAGCACCGAGGGAGGGGGTGAGCAGTTCTTC
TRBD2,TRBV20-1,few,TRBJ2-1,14,CSARMGTIYNEQFF,TGCAGTGCTAGGATGGGGACTATATACAATGAGCAGTTCTTC
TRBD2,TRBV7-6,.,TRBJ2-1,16,CASSLSGLADYNEQFF,TGTGCCAGCAGCCTATCCGGACTAGCGGACTACAATGAGCAGTTCTTC
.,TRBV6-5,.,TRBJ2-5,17,CASSYTGAATLQETQYF,TGTGCCAGCAGTTACACCGGGGCCGCTACGCTACAAGAGACCCAGTACTTC
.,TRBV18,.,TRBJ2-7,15,CASSDSLYQPYEQYF,TGTGCCAGCTCTGACTCCTTGTATCAGCCCTACGAGCAGTACTTC
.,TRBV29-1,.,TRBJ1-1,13,CSVEGGWGTEAFF,TGCAGCGTTGAAGGGGGGTGGGGCACTGAAGCTTTCTTT
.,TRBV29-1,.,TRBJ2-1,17,CSVWDPQSQRSYNEQFF,TGCAGCGTTTGGGACCCTCAATCCCAAAGGTCCTACAATGAGCAGTTCTTC
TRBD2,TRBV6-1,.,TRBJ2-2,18,CASKYLQASGRMTGELFF,TGTGCCAGCAAATACCTCCAAGCTAGCGGCCGTATGACCGGGGAGCTGTTTTTT
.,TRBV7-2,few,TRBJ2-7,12,CASSFSSSEQYF,TGTGCCAGCAGCTTTAGTAGCAGTGAGCAGTACTTC
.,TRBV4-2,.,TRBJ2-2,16,CASSLSPGQNTGELFF,TGTGCCAGCAGCCTCAGCCCGGGACAAAACACCGGGGAGCTGTTTTTT
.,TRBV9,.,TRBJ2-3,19,CASSVESGAYSTSTDTQYF,TGTGCCAGCAGCGTAGAATCGGGGGCCTACTCCACTAGCACAGATACGCAGTATTTT
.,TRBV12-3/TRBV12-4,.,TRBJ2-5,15,CASSFGPSIQETQYF,TGTGCCAGCAGTTTCGGACCGAGCATCCAAGAGACCCAGTACTTC
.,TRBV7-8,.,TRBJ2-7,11,CASSLNGEQYF,TGTGCCAGCAGCTTAAACGGAGAGCAGTACTTC
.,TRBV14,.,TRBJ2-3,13,CASSQELVDTQYF,TGTGCCAGCAGCCAAGAATTAGTGGATACGCAGTATTTT
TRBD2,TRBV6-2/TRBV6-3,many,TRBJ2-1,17,CASSYSRGGSNYNEQFF,TGTGCCAGCAGTTACTCGAGGGGCGGGAGCAATTACAATGAGCAGTTCTTC
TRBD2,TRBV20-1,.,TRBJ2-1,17,CSAPGTSGGAVDNEQFF,TGCAGTGCCCCTGGGACTAGCGGGGGGGCCGTAGATAATGAGCAGTTCTTC
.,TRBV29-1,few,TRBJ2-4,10,CSVGLDIQYF,TGCAGCGTTGGCCTCGACATTCAGTACTTC
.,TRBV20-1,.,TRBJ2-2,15,CSARSHVANTGELFF,TGCAGTGCTAGAAGTCACGTCGCGAACACCGGGGAGCTGTTTTTT
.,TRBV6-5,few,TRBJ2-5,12,CASRTVLNTQYF,TGTGCCAGCAGAACAGTTTTAAATACCCAGTACTTC
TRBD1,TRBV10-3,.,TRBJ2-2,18,CAIRDRGGEGDRTGELFF,TGTGCCATCAGAGACAGGGGTGGAGAGGGAGATCGGACCGGGGAGCTGTTTTTT
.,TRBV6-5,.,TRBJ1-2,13,CASSYLGNYGYTF,TGTGCCAGCAGTTATTTGGGGAACTATGGCTACACCTTC